A selection of T cell receptor beta chains follows, all from one sample in a study. TCRdb analysed the 5' RACE reads with MiXCR anew, one entry per CDR3 protein. Among 52,000 or so distinct CDR3 sequences listed, less than 25% were seen once. Sequenced input: tumor-infiltrating Tregs sorted from the breast tumor. These receptor sequences come from a female donor with breast cancer. The CDR3 runs from the conserved cysteine through the conserved F or W. D genes are given only for firm matches. Clone size is stated in some rows and not others, as once, few, many or a class when expanded.

V gene: TRBV5-1; D gene: NA; clone size: NA; J gene: TRBJ2-1; CDR3 protein: CASSLGGFESEQFF; CDR3 DNA: TGCGCCAGCAGCTTGGGGGGGTTCGAAAGTGAGCAGTTCTTC
V gene: TRBV7-2; D gene: TRBD2; clone size: many; J gene: TRBJ2-3; CDR3 protein: CASSPPRGSHSTDTQYF; CDR3 DNA: TGTGCCAGCAGCCCCCCCCGCGGGAGCCATAGCACAGATACGCAGTATTTT
V gene: TRBV9; D gene: NA; clone size: NA; J gene: TRBJ2-1; CDR3 protein: CANSVGLEYDEQFF; CDR3 DNA: TGTGCCAACAGCGTAGGACTTGAGTACGATGAGCAGTTCTTC
V gene: TRBV7-2; D gene: NA; clone size: many; J gene: TRBJ2-7; CDR3 protein: CASSLRGKESYEQYF; CDR3 DNA: TGTGCCAGCAGCTTAAGGGGTAAAGAGTCCTACGAGCAGTACTTC
V gene: TRBV6-2/TRBV6-3; D gene: NA; clone size: few; J gene: TRBJ1-5; CDR3 protein: CASRATGRGQPQHF; CDR3 DNA: TGTGCCAGCAGGGCGACCGGAAGGGGTCAGCCCCAGCATTTT
V gene: TRBV30; D gene: NA; clone size: NA; J gene: TRBJ2-7; CDR3 protein: CAWSPPLAPQYF; CDR3 DNA: TGTGCCTGGAGCCCTCCCTTGGCTCCGCAGTACTTC
V gene: TRBV7-9; D gene: NA; clone size: few; J gene: TRBJ2-7; CDR3 protein: CASSANGPTAYEQYF; CDR3 DNA: TGTGCCAGCAGCGCCAACGGACCCACGGCCTACGAGCAGTACTTC
V gene: TRBV19; D gene: TRBD1; clone size: few; J gene: TRBJ1-4; CDR3 protein: CASSAGQSLNEKLFF; CDR3 DNA: TGTGCCAGTAGTGCGGGACAGTCCCTTAATGAAAAACTGTTTTTT
V gene: TRBV25-1; D gene: NA; clone size: NA; J gene: TRBJ2-6; CDR3 protein: CASSVRGSGANVLTF; CDR3 DNA: TGTGCCAGCAGTGTCCGAGGCTCTGGGGCCAACGTCCTGACTTTC
V gene: TRBV7-3; D gene: TRBD2; clone size: few; J gene: TRBJ2-1; CDR3 protein: CASSALAGANEQFF; CDR3 DNA: TGTGCCAGCAGCGCCCTTGCGGGAGCCAATGAGCAGTTCTTC
V gene: TRBV2; D gene: TRBD1; clone size: NA; J gene: TRBJ1-5; CDR3 protein: CASNGQGWGNQPQHF; CDR3 DNA: TGTGCCAGCAACGGACAGGGCTGGGGGAATCAGCCCCAGCATTTT
V gene: TRBV5-4; D gene: NA; clone size: many; J gene: TRBJ1-2; CDR3 protein: CASSFPGGVGYTF; CDR3 DNA: TGTGCCAGCAGCTTCCCGGGAGGAGTTGGCTACACCTTC
V gene: TRBV7-2; D gene: NA; clone size: NA; J gene: TRBJ2-5; CDR3 protein: CASSPGSFKGETQYF; CDR3 DNA: TGTGCCAGCAGCCCTGGGTCTTTCAAGGGAGAGACCCAGTACTTC
V gene: TRBV7-9; D gene: NA; clone size: many; J gene: TRBJ1-2; CDR3 protein: CASSLDLDGYTF; CDR3 DNA: TGTGCCAGCAGCTTAGACCTAGACGGCTACACCTTC
V gene: TRBV5-1; D gene: TRBD1; clone size: NA; J gene: TRBJ1-4; CDR3 protein: CASRSGQGARGEKLFF; CDR3 DNA: TGCGCCAGCAGATCTGGACAGGGGGCGCGGGGTGAAAAACTGTTTTTT
V gene: TRBV4-3; D gene: TRBD2; clone size: many; J gene: TRBJ2-1; CDR3 protein: CASSQDRAGGSNEQFF; CDR3 DNA: TGCGCCAGCAGCCAAGATAGAGCGGGGGGCAGCAATGAGCAGTTCTTC
V gene: TRBV6-1; D gene: NA; clone size: few; J gene: TRBJ1-4; CDR3 protein: CASSGWTATNEKLFF; CDR3 DNA: TGTGCCAGCAGTGGATGGACAGCAACAAATGAAAAACTGTTTTTT
V gene: TRBV6-2/TRBV6-3; D gene: NA; clone size: many; J gene: TRBJ1-5; CDR3 protein: CASSYSGGNQPQHF; CDR3 DNA: TGTGCCAGCAGTTACTCAGGGGGAAATCAGCCCCAGCATTTT
V gene: TRBV28; D gene: NA; clone size: NA; J gene: TRBJ1-6; CDR3 protein: CASSLELGEGSPLHF; CDR3 DNA: TGTGCCAGCAGTTTGGAATTGGGAGAAGGGTCACCCCTCCACTTT
V gene: TRBV5-1; D gene: NA; clone size: many; J gene: TRBJ1-1; CDR3 protein: CASSAENRVNTEAFF; CDR3 DNA: TGCGCCAGCAGCGCTGAGAACAGGGTAAACACTGAAGCTTTCTTT
V gene: TRBV6-1; D gene: NA; clone size: NA; J gene: TRBJ2-1; CDR3 protein: CASSENVWGISYNEQFF; CDR3 DNA: TGTGCCAGCAGTGAAAATGTATGGGGTATCTCCTACAATGAGCAGTTCTTC
V gene: TRBV5-1; D gene: TRBD1; clone size: few; J gene: TRBJ2-5; CDR3 protein: CASSLTGGSQETQYF; CDR3 DNA: TGCGCCAGCAGCTTAACAGGGGGATCCCAAGAGACCCAGTACTTC
V gene: TRBV29-1; D gene: NA; clone size: many; J gene: TRBJ1-1; CDR3 protein: CSAHPRTYSTEAFF; CDR3 DNA: TGCAGCGCCCATCCCAGGACCTACTCCACTGAAGCTTTCTTT
V gene: TRBV7-2; D gene: TRBD1; clone size: NA; J gene: TRBJ1-4; CDR3 protein: CASKPGTGGEKLFF; CDR3 DNA: TGTGCCAGCAAACCCGGGACAGGGGGTGAAAAACTGTTTTTT
V gene: TRBV4-2; D gene: NA; clone size: few; J gene: TRBJ1-2; CDR3 protein: CASSAEIGSSITF; CDR3 DNA: TGTGCCAGCAGCGCTGAAATCGGATCTTCAATTACCTTC
V gene: TRBV5-1; D gene: NA; clone size: few; J gene: TRBJ2-5; CDR3 protein: CASSLALLTKETQYF; CDR3 DNA: TGCGCCAGCAGCTTGGCCCTTCTTACGAAAGAGACCCAGTACTTC
V gene: TRBV6-6; D gene: TRBD1; clone size: many; J gene: TRBJ1-2; CDR3 protein: CASTPLDRPRGGYTF; CDR3 DNA: TGTGCCAGCACCCCACTGGACAGGCCCAGAGGGGGCTACACCTTC
V gene: TRBV7-2; D gene: NA; clone size: many; J gene: TRBJ2-3; CDR3 protein: CASSLRGQTTDTQYF; CDR3 DNA: TGTGCCAGCAGCTTAAGGGGTCAGACCACAGATACGCAGTATTTT
V gene: TRBV5-1; D gene: TRBD2; clone size: few; J gene: TRBJ2-2; CDR3 protein: CASSFAGDVTGKLFF; CDR3 DNA: TGCGCCAGCAGCTTCGCGGGAGACGTGACCGGGAAGCTGTTTTTT
V gene: TRBV20-1; D gene: NA; clone size: NA; J gene: TRBJ1-1; CDR3 protein: CSASSPAGMNTEAFF; CDR3 DNA: TGCAGTGCTAGTTCCCCGGCAGGGATGAACACTGAAGCTTTCTTT
V gene: TRBV2; D gene: NA; clone size: NA; J gene: TRBJ2-3; CDR3 protein: CATADGGTDTQYF; CDR3 DNA: TGTGCCACCGCAGATGGAGGCACAGATACGCAGTATTTT
V gene: TRBV5-1; D gene: NA; clone size: few; J gene: TRBJ1-2; CDR3 protein: CASSPLGPNYGYTF; CDR3 DNA: TGCGCCAGCAGCCCCTTAGGGCCTAACTATGGCTACACCTTC
V gene: TRBV5-1; D gene: NA; clone size: NA; J gene: TRBJ2-3; CDR3 protein: CASSPSGDSTDTQYF; CDR3 DNA: TGCGCCAGCAGCCCTTCTGGGGACAGCACAGATACGCAGTATTTT
V gene: TRBV24-1; D gene: TRBD1; clone size: NA; J gene: TRBJ1-1; CDR3 protein: CATSDPGQEQAFF; CDR3 DNA: TGTGCCACCAGTGATCCGGGACAGGAACAAGCTTTCTTT
V gene: TRBV9; D gene: NA; clone size: many; J gene: TRBJ2-1; CDR3 protein: CASSVSPRNEQFF; CDR3 DNA: TGTGCCAGCAGCGTATCCCCTCGTAATGAGCAGTTCTTC
V gene: TRBV7-2; D gene: TRBD1; clone size: NA; J gene: TRBJ2-6; CDR3 protein: CASSLRTGNSGANVLTF; CDR3 DNA: TGTGCCAGCAGCTTGAGGACAGGGAACTCTGGGGCCAACGTCCTGACTTTC
V gene: TRBV7-9; D gene: NA; clone size: once; J gene: TRBJ1-1; CDR3 protein: CASSPAGHTEACF; CDR3 DNA: TGTGCCAGCAGCCCGGCCGGTCACACTGAAGCTTGCTTT
V gene: TRBV7-2; D gene: TRBD1; clone size: NA; J gene: TRBJ2-5; CDR3 protein: CASSSYLGTGGETQYF; CDR3 DNA: TGTGCCAGCAGCTCCTATTTGGGGACAGGGGGGGAGACCCAGTACTTC
V gene: TRBV12-3/TRBV12-4; D gene: TRBD2; clone size: few; J gene: TRBJ2-1; CDR3 protein: CASRESGRVRGEQFF; CDR3 DNA: TGTGCCAGCAGAGAGAGCGGGAGGGTCAGAGGTGAGCAGTTCTTC
V gene: TRBV7-2; D gene: NA; clone size: NA; J gene: TRBJ2-7; CDR3 protein: CASSLAILYEQYF; CDR3 DNA: TGTGCCAGCAGCTTAGCAATCCTCTACGAGCAGTACTTC
V gene: TRBV4-1; D gene: TRBD2; clone size: many; J gene: TRBJ2-1; CDR3 protein: CASSLLAGSEQFF; CDR3 DNA: TGCGCCAGCAGCCTACTAGCGGGGAGTGAGCAGTTCTTC
V gene: TRBV12-3/TRBV12-4; D gene: NA; clone size: few; J gene: TRBJ2-5; CDR3 protein: CASSLARVETQYF; CDR3 DNA: TGTGCCAGCAGTTTAGCGCGGGTGGAGACCCAGTACTTC
V gene: TRBV20-1; D gene: TRBD2; clone size: many; J gene: TRBJ2-7; CDR3 protein: CSASPRGVYEQYF; CDR3 DNA: TGCAGTGCCTCTCCCCGGGGGGTCTACGAGCAGTACTTC
V gene: TRBV20-1; D gene: NA; clone size: few; J gene: TRBJ1-4; CDR3 protein: CSARAGTPDEKLFF; CDR3 DNA: TGCAGTGCTAGAGCCGGGACACCCGACGAAAAACTGTTTTTT
V gene: TRBV5-4; D gene: TRBD2; clone size: few; J gene: TRBJ2-5; CDR3 protein: CASSLGLGSGSQETQYF; CDR3 DNA: TGTGCCAGCAGCTTGGGTTTGGGTAGCGGGAGCCAAGAGACCCAGTACTTC
V gene: TRBV6-1; D gene: TRBD1; clone size: many; J gene: TRBJ1-3; CDR3 protein: CASSEMKGQTGNTIYF; CDR3 DNA: TGTGCCAGCAGTGAAATGAAGGGACAGACTGGAAACACCATATATTTT
V gene: TRBV7-8; D gene: NA; clone size: NA; J gene: TRBJ1-1; CDR3 protein: CASSPPTGLNTEAFF; CDR3 DNA: TGTGCCAGCAGCCCACCGACAGGACTAAACACTGAAGCTTTCTTT
V gene: TRBV20-1; D gene: TRBD1; clone size: NA; J gene: TRBJ2-7; CDR3 protein: CSAKGQGKDEQYF; CDR3 DNA: TGCAGTGCTAAAGGACAGGGGAAAGACGAGCAGTACTTC
V gene: TRBV5-1; D gene: TRBD1; clone size: NA; J gene: TRBJ2-3; CDR3 protein: CASRQRTGDTDTQYF; CDR3 DNA: TGCGCCAGCAGGCAAAGGACAGGCGACACAGATACGCAGTATTTT
V gene: TRBV20-1; D gene: NA; clone size: NA; J gene: TRBJ2-6; CDR3 protein: CSAVQGGGANVLTF; CDR3 DNA: TGCAGTGCTGTACAGGGCGGCGGGGCCAACGTCCTGACTTTC
V gene: TRBV5-1; D gene: NA; clone size: NA; J gene: TRBJ1-5; CDR3 protein: CASSPGEERQPQHF; CDR3 DNA: TGCGCCAGCAGCCCCGGGGAGGAAAGGCAGCCCCAGCATTTT
V gene: TRBV5-1; D gene: NA; clone size: NA; J gene: TRBJ2-3; CDR3 protein: CASSQTGTTDTQYF; CDR3 DNA: TGCGCCAGCAGCCAAACAGGGACCACAGATACGCAGTATTTT
V gene: TRBV7-9; D gene: NA; clone size: few; J gene: TRBJ1-1; CDR3 protein: CASSSGQGPAFF; CDR3 DNA: TGTGCCAGCAGCTCAGGCCAGGGGCCTGCTTTCTTT